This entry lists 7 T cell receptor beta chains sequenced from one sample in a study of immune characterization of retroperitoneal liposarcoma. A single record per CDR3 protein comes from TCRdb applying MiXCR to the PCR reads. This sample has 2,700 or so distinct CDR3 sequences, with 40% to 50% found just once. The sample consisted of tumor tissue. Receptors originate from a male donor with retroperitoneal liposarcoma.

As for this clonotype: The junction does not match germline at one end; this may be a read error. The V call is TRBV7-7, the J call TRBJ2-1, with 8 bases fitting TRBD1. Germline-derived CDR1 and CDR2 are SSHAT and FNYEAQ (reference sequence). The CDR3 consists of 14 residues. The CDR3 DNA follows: TGTGCTAGCAGCCCCGGACAGGGATGGAATGAGCAGTTCTTC. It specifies CASSPGQGWNEQFF.

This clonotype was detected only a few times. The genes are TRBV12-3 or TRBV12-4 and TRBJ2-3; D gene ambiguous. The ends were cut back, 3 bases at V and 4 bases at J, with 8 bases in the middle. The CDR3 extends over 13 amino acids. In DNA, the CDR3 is TGTGCCAGCAGTTTTCTCGGGCCAGATACGCAGTATTTT. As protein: CASSFLGPDTQYF.

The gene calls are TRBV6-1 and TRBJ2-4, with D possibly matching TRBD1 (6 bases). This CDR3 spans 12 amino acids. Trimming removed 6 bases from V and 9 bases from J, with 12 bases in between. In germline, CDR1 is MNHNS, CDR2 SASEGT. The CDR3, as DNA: TGTGCCAGCAGGAACAGGGTGGGCATTCAGTACTTC. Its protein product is CASRNRVGIQYF.

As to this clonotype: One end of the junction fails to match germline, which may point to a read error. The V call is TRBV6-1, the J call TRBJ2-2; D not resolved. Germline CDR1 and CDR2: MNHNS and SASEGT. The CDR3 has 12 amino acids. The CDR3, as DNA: TGTGCCAGCAGCGAAGGCCCCGGGGAGCTGTTTTTT. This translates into CASSEGPGELFF.

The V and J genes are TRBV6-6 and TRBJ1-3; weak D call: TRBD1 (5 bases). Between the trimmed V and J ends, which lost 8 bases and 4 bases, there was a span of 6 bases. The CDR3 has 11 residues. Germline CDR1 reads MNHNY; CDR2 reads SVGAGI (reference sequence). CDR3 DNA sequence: TGTGCCAGCGAGGGGGGAAACACCATATATTTT. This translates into CASEGGNTIYF.

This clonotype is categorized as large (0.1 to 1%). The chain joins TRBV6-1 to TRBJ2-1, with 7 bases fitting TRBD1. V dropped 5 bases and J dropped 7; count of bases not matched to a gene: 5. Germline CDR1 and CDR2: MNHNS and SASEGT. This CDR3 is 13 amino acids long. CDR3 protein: CASSSGTENEQFF. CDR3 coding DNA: TGTGCCAGCAGTTCTGGGACAGAAAATGAGCAGTTCTTC.

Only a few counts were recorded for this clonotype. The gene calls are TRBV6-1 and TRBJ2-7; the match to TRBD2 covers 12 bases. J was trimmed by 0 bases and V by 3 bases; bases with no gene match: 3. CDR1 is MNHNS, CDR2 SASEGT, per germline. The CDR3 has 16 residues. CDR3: CASSDGLAGRSYEQYF. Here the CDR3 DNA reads TGTGCCAGCAGTGACGGACTAGCGGGACGCTCCTACGAGCAGTACTTC.